This passage covers 28 T cell receptor beta chains from one sample sequenced in a study of blood T cell repertoires in COVID-19 (dated by TCRdb to about 2020). The library relied on the immunoSEQ multiplex PCR assay. Drawn from immuneACCESS, this table holds only the in-frame rearrangements with V and J called that TCRdb kept. Clones are partly lost; checked studies trace under half to an unresolved V gene and leave the rest unexplained. In this sample the table shows over 140,000 clones, roughly 73% of which occur a single time. More than 8.5% of the sample goes to the ten largest clones. Sequencing was performed on peripheral blood. The receptors originated from a woman between 50 and 59 years old with active or convalescent COVID-19.

The chain links TRBV6-5 to TRBJ2-7; 11 bases align to TRBD1. Germline loops: CDR1 MNHEY, CDR2 SVGAGI. CDR3 length equals 14 residues. V dropped 9 bases and J dropped 4; count of bases not matched to a gene: 8. CDR3 loop: CASPRDRGSYEQYF. The CDR3, as DNA: TGTGCCAGTCCCCGGGACAGGGGGTCGTACGAGCAGTACTTC.

The chain links TRBV4-3 to TRBJ1-4, with D uncertain. In germline, CDR1 is LGHNA, CDR2 YSLEER. The CDR3 covers 14 residues. The ends were cut back, 0 bases at V and 5 bases at J, with 7 bases in the middle. Here the CDR3 reads CASSQDIYNEKLFF. The DNA of the CDR3 is TGCGCCAGCAGCCAAGACATCTACAATGAAAAACTGTTTTTT.

For this clone: The sample contains more than one DNA sequence encoding this CDR3. This chain joins TRBV7-9 and TRBJ2-3, with a possible D match to TRBD2 (5 bases). Germline CDR1 and CDR2: SEHNR and FQNEAQ (reference sequence). V dropped 5 bases and J dropped 2 bases, with 11 bases sitting between them. The CDR3 has 14 amino acids. This chain's CDR3 is CASSPGLSTDTQYF. As DNA, the CDR3 is TGTGCCAGCAGCCCCGGACTGTCCACAGATACGCAGTATTTT.

This rearrangement joins TRBV5-1 to TRBJ2-1; 8 bases match TRBD2. CDR3 length: 14 amino acids. The V segment lost 4 bases and the J segment 7 bases; nucleotides outside the gene matches: 7. The germline CDR1 and CDR2 sequences are SGHRS and YFSETQ. The CDR3 sequence: CASSVPSGQNEQFF. The CDR3 nucleotides read TGCGCCAGCAGCGTCCCTAGCGGGCAAAATGAGCAGTTCTTC.

This chain uses TRBV2 with TRBJ1-4; weak D call: TRBD1 (6 bases). The germline V gene has CDR1 SNHLY and CDR2 FYNNEI. V dropped 4 bases and J dropped 7 bases, with 13 bases sitting between them. The CDR3 spans 14 residues. CDR3 DNA sequence: TGTGCCAGCAGTGTGGAGCAGGGGAGTGAAAAACTGTTTTTT. It is translated as CASSVEQGSEKLFF. Using reference TRBV2 and TRBJ1-4 for the parts outside the CDR3, the full variable domain is EPEVTQTPSHQVTQMGQEVILRCVPISNHLYFYWYRQILGQKVEFLVSFYNNEISEKSEIFDDQFSVERPDGSNFTLKIRSTKLEDSAMYFCASSVEQGSEKLFFGSGTQLSVL.

This clone came up many times. The chain recombines TRBV11-3 with TRBJ2-7; 7 nucleotides match TRBD2. Germline CDR1 SGHNT, CDR2 YENEEA. The junction had 8 bases not matched to a gene; V was cut back by 0 bases and J by 3 bases. CDR3 length: 16 amino acids. CDR3 DNA: TGTGCCAGCAGCTTAGATGGGAGGGACGGAAACTACGAGCAGTACTTC. Translation: CASSLDGRDGNYEQYF.

This clone was seen only once. The chain joins TRBV6-5 to TRBJ1-5, with D possibly being TRBD1 (6 bases). V lost 6 bases and J lost 5, with 11 bases in between. CDR3 length equals 13 residues. Germline CDR1 MNHEY, CDR2 SVGAGI. CDR3 nucleotide sequence: TGTGCCAGCAGCCGACAGGAACATCAGCCCCAGCATTTT. This sequence encodes CASSRQEHQPQHF.

V usage is TRBV9 and J usage is TRBJ1-6; TRBD1 matches 7 bases. The V segment lost 3 bases and the J segment 7 bases; nucleotides outside the gene matches: 7. This CDR3 comprises 15 residues. Germline V lookup: CDR1 SGDLS, CDR2 YYNGEE. This CDR3 is CASSARQGWNSPLHF. CDR3 sequence (DNA): TGTGCCAGCAGCGCAAGACAGGGTTGGAATTCACCCCTCCACTTT.

This clone showed up just a few times. This rearrangement joins TRBV18 to TRBJ2-3, with 11 bases identical to TRBD1. The CDR3 sequence is 16 residues long. Germline CDR1 and CDR2: KGHSH and LQKENI. The ends lost 6 bases at V and 0 bases at J; junction bases unmatched: 5. The CDR3 sequence: CASSLGTGGSTDTQYF. DNA for the CDR3: TGTGCCAGCTCGTTGGGGACAGGGGGAAGCACAGATACGCAGTATTTT.

The gene calls are TRBV7-2 and TRBJ1-1, with TRBD1 identical over 8 bases. This CDR3 has 14 amino acids. The germline V gene has CDR1 SGHTA and CDR2 FQGNSA. The ends lost 5 bases at V and 4 bases at J; junction bases unmatched: 6. The CDR3 sequence: CASSTRTGTTEAFF. The CDR3 DNA is TGTGCCAGCAGCACCCGGACAGGGACCACTGAAGCTTTCTTT.

The V call is TRBV6-1, the J call TRBJ1-1, with D unclear. The ends were cut back, 2 bases at V and 0 bases at J, with 4 bases in the middle. Germline V gene data show CDR1 as MNHNS and CDR2 as SASEGT. The CDR3 length is 13 residues. For the CDR3, the DNA is TGTGCCAGCAGTGAAACAGTGAACACTGAAGCTTTCTTT. Protein product: CASSETVNTEAFF.

The chain links TRBV5-1 to TRBJ1-2; TRBD1 agrees at 8 bases. Germline V gene lookup returns CDR1 SGHRS and CDR2 YFSETQ. V trimming: 4 bases; J trimming: 0 bases; junction bases outside the gene matches: 8. There are 16 residues in the CDR3. CDR3 coding DNA: TGCGCCAGCAGCCTTGCAACAGGGGGAGCTAACTATGGCTACACCTTC. Protein product: CASSLATGGANYGYTF.

The V call is TRBV7-9, the J call TRBJ2-3; D not certain. The CDR3 spans 13 residues. Germline V gene data show CDR1 as SEHNR and CDR2 as FQNEAQ (reference sequence). The germline V and J ends were trimmed by 5 bases and 6 bases, with 12 bases remaining between them. The CDR3 here is CASSPVVRDTQYF. DNA for the CDR3: TGTGCCAGCAGCCCCGTCGTGAGGGATACGCAGTATTTT.

This clone was counted a few times. The chain uses TRBV25-1 and TRBJ2-7; 13 nucleotides line up with TRBD2. The germline gives CDR1 MGHDK, CDR2 SYGVNS. With V trimmed by 10 bases and J by 7 bases, 16 bases remained unmatched. The CDR3 is 16 residues long. The CDR3 DNA is TGTGCCACCGCATCCCAAGGACTAGCGGGAGAAAAAGAGCAGTACTTC. It specifies CATASQGLAGEKEQYF.

A few counts support this clone. This chain uses TRBV23-1 with TRBJ1-1; 8 bases match TRBD1. TRBV23-1 is reported as an ORF; its role is uncertain. The CDR3 contains 14 residues. V lost 7 bases to trimming and J lost 1 base; unmatched junction nucleotides: 5. For the CDR3, the DNA is TGCGCCAGCACTAGGACAGGGACGAACACTGAAGCTTTCTTT. Translation: CASTRTGTNTEAFF.

The V call is TRBV28, the J call TRBJ2-3; maybe TRBD2 (6 bases). Trimming took 2 bases from V and 5 from J, leaving 11 bases between them. The length of the CDR3 is 14 residues. Per the germline V gene, CDR1 is MDHEN and CDR2 is SYDVKM. The CDR3 DNA is TGTGCCAGCAGTTTAGGAGGGTTCCTAGATACGCAGTATTTT. Translating gives CASSLGGFLDTQYF.

This clone occurred once. This rearrangement joins TRBV7-2 to TRBJ2-5, with TRBD1 as a possible D gene (5 bases). V was cut by 5 bases and J by 2 bases, with 9 bases left in between. Germline V gene sequence: CDR1 SGHTA, CDR2 FQGNSA. There are 13 residues in the CDR3. CDR3 sequence: CASSHDRQETQYF. The CDR3 coding sequence is TGTGCCAGCAGCCATGACAGACAAGAGACCCAGTACTTC. The full variable domain, completed using reference TRBV7-2 and TRBJ2-5, is GAGVSQSPSNKVTEKGKDVELRCDPISGHTALYWYRQSLGQGLEFLIYFQGNSAPDKSGLPSDRFSAERTGGSVSTLTIQRTQQEDSAVYLCASSHDRQETQYFGPGTRLLVL.

In its sample, this clone was seen once. This sequence joins TRBV5-5 and TRBJ2-7; D is unclear. In germline, CDR1 is SGHKS, CDR2 YYEKEE (reference sequence). The CDR3 consists of 15 residues. Deletions cut 0 bases from V and 0 bases from J, with 10 bases between. The CDR3 DNA is TGTGCCAGCAGCTTGGGGCTGACAAACTCCTACGAGCAGTACTTC. Translation gives CASSLGLTNSYEQYF.

CDR3 DNA sequence: TGTGCCAGCAGTTCGAAAGGGGGCGTCAATGGCTACACCTTC. Translation gives CASSSKGGVNGYTF. V gene TRBV6-2 or TRBV6-3 combines with J gene TRBJ1-2; 7 bases line up with TRBD1. V shed 4 bases and J 6 bases; nucleotides not matched to a gene: 8. Germline assignment: CDR1 MNHEY and CDR2 SVGEGT. The CDR3 length is 14 residues.

The chain couples TRBV5-1 to TRBJ2-2; 7 bases match TRBD2. J gave up 4 bases and V 0 bases, and 0 bases lay outside the gene matches. The CDR3 extends over 14 amino acids. Per the germline V gene, CDR1 is SGHRS and CDR2 is YFSETQ. DNA of the CDR3: TGCGCCAGCAGCTTGGTAGCGGGCACCGGGGAGCTGTTTTTT. Amino acid sequence: CASSLVAGTGELFF.

The chain couples TRBV30 to TRBJ1-2, with D possibly TRBD1 on 5 matching bases. The CDR3 runs to 15 residues. Trimming left V 3 bases short and J 3 bases short, with 17 bases between. CDR1 and CDR2 (germline): GTSNPN, SVGIG (reference sequence). CDR3 protein: CAWREPVRAYYGYTF. CDR3 DNA: TGTGCCTGGAGGGAGCCGGTCAGGGCTTACTATGGCTACACCTTC.

V and J are TRBV5-3 and TRBJ2-7, with 8 bases lining up with TRBD1. TRBV5-3 is placed among ORFs of uncertain function. The CDR3 loop spans 16 amino acids. V dropped 4 bases and J dropped 2; count of bases not matched to a gene: 11. CDR3 in amino acids: CARSQRQGLATYEQYF. The CDR3 DNA sequence: TGTGCCAGAAGCCAACGACAGGGGCTCGCAACCTACGAGCAGTACTTC.

The rearrangement joins TRBV28 to TRBJ2-5; TRBD2 agrees at 16 bases. Germline loops: CDR1 MDHEN, CDR2 SYDVKM. The junction had 6 bases not matched to a gene; V was cut back by 5 bases and J by 0 bases. The CDR3 contains 18 residues. The CDR3 loop is CASSPPGLAGGYQETQYF. The CDR3 nucleotides read TGTGCCAGCAGTCCTCCGGGACTAGCGGGGGGGTACCAAGAGACCCAGTACTTC.

J is TRBJ1-2 and V is TRBV12-3 or TRBV12-4; D remains unclear. Between the trimmed V and J ends, which lost 1 base and 3 bases, there was a span of 6 bases. This CDR3 comprises 13 residues. The CDR3 nucleotides read TGTGCCAGCAGTTTAGGGGCCGACTATGGCTACACCTTC. This codes for CASSLGADYGYTF.

This clone showed up many times. V usage is TRBV20-1 and J usage is TRBJ2-5; TRBD1 matches 8 bases. V lost 3 bases, J lost 10 bases, and 13 bases stayed unmatched. In germline, CDR1 is DFQATT, CDR2 SNEGSKA (reference sequence). The CDR3 has 14 amino acids. The CDR3 DNA reads TGCAGTGCTAGTGGTAACACAGGGGGAGAGGGCCAGTACTTC. Amino acid sequence: CSASGNTGGEGQYF.

The chain joins TRBV18 to TRBJ1-1; D may be TRBD1 (6 bases). Germline lookup yields CDR1 KGHSH and CDR2 LQKENI. Deletions cut 0 bases from V and 1 base from J, with 9 bases between. This CDR3 spans 15 amino acids. The CDR3 coding sequence is TGTGCCAGCTCACCACCCGGGGACAAGAACACTGAAGCTTTCTTT. Amino acid sequence: CASSPPGDKNTEAFF.

The chain carries TRBV27 and TRBJ2-1; TRBD1 agrees at 11 bases. The CDR3 has 15 amino acids. The V and J ends lost 5 bases and 4 bases, in that order; junction bases with no gene match: 4. Germline V gene sequence: CDR1 MNHEY, CDR2 SMNVEV (reference sequence). CDR3 protein: CASSPGTGGYNEQFF. In DNA, the CDR3 is TGTGCCAGCAGTCCCGGGACAGGGGGGTACAATGAGCAGTTCTTC.

This rearrangement joins TRBV19 to TRBJ2-3; possibly TRBD1 for D (5 bases). Germline assignment: CDR1 LNHDA and CDR2 SQIVND (reference sequence). This CDR3 is built from 16 residues. Trimming removed 7 bases at V and 1 base at J, with 18 bases between. CDR3 DNA: TGTGCCAGTATCCCAAATCCAGGGTACGGCACAGATACGCAGTATTTT. As protein: CASIPNPGYGTDTQYF.